The 20 T cell receptor beta chains below all came from one sample that was sequenced in a study of breast tumors, draining lymph nodes, adjacent tissues. TCRdb redid the calling of the multiplex PCR reads with MiXCR, one entry per CDR3 protein. The sample consists of around 19,000 distinct CDR3 sequences, approximately 31% of them appearing once. Material for sequencing was breast tumor tissue. The receptors here all came from a female donor with breast cancer. Some clones in this sample may be carry-over from other donors' samples.

This clonotype was observed many times. V gene TRBV11-3 combines with J gene TRBJ2-7; 9 bases map to TRBD1. Germline V gives CDR1 SGHNT, CDR2 YENEEA. The CDR3 consists of 14 residues. Trimming removed 4 bases from V and 3 bases from J; junction bases left unmatched: 4. The CDR3 DNA follows: TGTGCCAGCAGCTGGCCGGGACAGGGCTACGAGCAGTACTTC. Protein product: CASSWPGQGYEQYF. Full variable domain (rest looked up from reference TRBV11-3 and TRBJ2-7): EAGVVQSPRYKIIEKKQPVAFWCNPISGHNTLYWYLQNLGQGPELLIRYENEEAVDDSQLPKDRFSAERLKGVDSTLKIQPAELGDSAVYLCASSWPGQGYEQYFGPGTRLTVT.

By sample fraction, this clonotype is medium-sized. This chain connects TRBV20-1 to TRBJ1-2, with TRBD1 matching 7 bases. The germline V gene encodes CDR1 DFQATT and CDR2 SNEGSKA (reference sequence). With V trimmed by 3 bases and J by 12 bases, 7 bases remained unmatched. This CDR3 has 11 amino acids. The CDR3 loop is CSASDRVHDTF. In nucleotides, the CDR3 is TGCAGTGCTAGCGACAGGGTTCACGACACCTTC.

The chain carries TRBV10-3 and TRBJ2-4; D perhaps matches TRBD2 (5 bases). The CDR3 is 15 residues long. CDR1 is ENHRY and CDR2 is SYGVKD in the germline V gene. V was cut by 2 bases and J by 6 bases, with 14 bases left in between. This CDR3 is CAISEKSIGRNIQYF. CDR3 DNA sequence: TGTGCCATCAGTGAGAAGAGTATTGGGAGAAACATTCAGTACTTC.

This clonotype was counted at least ten times. The chain couples TRBV28 to TRBJ2-7, with a weak D call TRBD1 (6 bases). Germline CDR1 reads MDHEN; CDR2 reads SYDVKM. CDR3 length: 16 residues. V lost 7 bases to trimming and J lost 6 bases, with 25 bases between them. The CDR3 spells CASTSRDTSVGGEQYF. The CDR3 DNA follows: TGTGCCAGCACATCCAGGGACACGAGTGTTGGAGGCGAGCAGTACTTC.

This clonotype was seen at least ten times. The CDR3 DNA follows: TGTGCCAGCAGCCCCCAACTAGCGGGAGGGTCTCGCTCCTACGAGCAGTACTTC. Encoded protein: CASSPQLAGGSRSYEQYF. The chain joins TRBV7-6 to TRBJ2-7; TRBD2 matches 13 bases. The germline gives CDR1 SGHVS, CDR2 FNYEAQ. This CDR3 has 18 residues. Trimming removed 5 bases from V and 0 bases from J; junction bases left unmatched: 10.

This clonotype was seen a handful of times. The V gene is TRBV3-1, the J gene TRBJ1-5; the D gene is possibly TRBD1 (5 bases). The germline gives CDR1 LGHDT, CDR2 YNNKEL (reference sequence). This CDR3 is 14 amino acids long. V lost 1 base and J lost 4, with 8 bases in between. The CDR3 is CASSQGDRNQPQHF. In nucleotides, the CDR3 is TGTGCCAGCAGCCAAGGTGACAGAAATCAGCCCCAGCATTTT.

As for this clonotype: One junction end does not reproduce the germline sequence, and a read error may be involved. The chain employs TRBV5-6 and TRBJ1-2; D is perhaps TRBD1 (5 bases). Germline V gene lookup returns CDR1 SGHDT and CDR2 YYEEEE. The CDR3 has 13 residues. CDR3 in amino acids: CANSLGENCGYTF. The DNA for the CDR3 is TGTGCCAACAGCTTGGGGGAGAACTGTGGCTACACCTTC.

The table lists this clonotype with many counts. This chain uses TRBV29-1 with TRBJ2-7; D is unresolved. Germline values: CDR1 SQVTM, CDR2 ANQGSEA. CDR3 length: 12 amino acids. Trimming removed 3 bases from V and 2 bases from J, with 8 bases in between. CDR3 sequence reads: CSVDTQAYEQYF. CDR3 sequence (DNA): TGCAGCGTTGACACTCAAGCCTACGAGCAGTACTTC.

To note about this clonotype: A much larger clone is a single base away; this may be a read error. As the CDR3 is not closed by the conserved phenylalanine or tryptophan, this likely results from a read error. V gene TRBV27 combines with J gene TRBJ2-1; no firm D call. This CDR3 has 14 residues. V lost 1 base to trimming and J lost 4 bases, with 8 bases between them. Germline V gene data show CDR1 as MNHEY and CDR2 as SMNVEV (reference sequence). CDR3 loop: CASSLLGPYNEQFL. CDR3 bases: TGTGCCAGCAGTTTATTGGGCCCTTACAATGAGCAGTTCCTC.

This clonotype was picked up many times. This sequence joins TRBV7-2 and TRBJ1-3; D is unresolved. With 4 bases removed from V and 7 bases from J, the gap between germline ends came to 5 bases. The CDR3 length is 11 residues. Per germline, CDR1 SGHTA and CDR2 FQGNSA. The DNA for the CDR3 is TGTGCCAGCAGCTCCCGGAACACCATATATTTT. Translating gives CASSSRNTIYF.

This clonotype was observed many times. One end of the junction fails to match germline, which may point to a read error. The chain couples TRBV11-2 to TRBJ1-3; D is ambiguous. The CDR3 runs to 13 residues. Germline lookup yields CDR1 SGHAT and CDR2 FQNNGV. The CDR3 DNA sequence: TGTGCCAGCAGCTTATCGGTTGGAGACACCATATATTTT. Translating gives CASSLSVGDTIYF.

Here the CDR3 DNA reads TGCAGTGCTACTGCGGGACTAGCGGAAGTGAGGGAGCAGTTCTTC. Protein sequence: CSATAGLAEVREQFF. V and J are TRBV20-1 and TRBJ2-1, with 11 bases lining up with TRBD2. The CDR3 spans 15 residues. Trimming took 4 bases from V and 10 from J; bases not matched to a gene: 12. Germline V lookup: CDR1 DFQATT, CDR2 SNEGSKA (reference sequence).

By proportion, this clonotype is medium-sized. The V call is TRBV7-2, the J call TRBJ1-6; no clear D. The CDR3 is 13 amino acids. Trimming left V 1 base short and J 14 bases short, with 12 bases between. In germline, CDR1 is SGHTA, CDR2 FQGNSA. CDR3 coding DNA: TGTGCCAGCAGCTTAGTGCGGGGTCCGTCCCTCCACTTT. This codes for CASSLVRGPSLHF. Combining the CDR3 with reference TRBV7-2 and TRBJ1-6 gives the whole variable domain GAGVSQSPSNKVTEKGKDVELRCDPISGHTALYWYRQSLGQGLEFLIYFQGNSAPDKSGLPSDRFSAERTGGSVSTLTIQRTQQEDSAVYLCASSLVRGPSLHFGNGTRLTVT.

The CDR3 bases are TGCGCCAGCAGTGCCCAACTAACAGGGGGCGAGCAGTACTTC. This gives the protein CASSAQLTGGEQYF. The V gene is TRBV10-1, the J gene TRBJ2-7; 8 nucleotides align to TRBD1. Looked up from germline, CDR1 is WNHNN and CDR2 is SYGVQD (reference sequence). The CDR3 sequence is 14 residues long. The V segment lost 4 bases and the J segment 6 bases; nucleotides outside the gene matches: 8.

In its sample, this clonotype was seen many times. This chain connects TRBV27 to TRBJ1-2; a weak D match, TRBD1 (5 bases). This CDR3 is built from 13 residues. CDR1 MNHEY and CDR2 SMNVEV come from the germline V gene (reference sequence). The V and J ends lost 2 bases and 5 bases respectively, with 9 bases between them. CDR3 in DNA: TGTGCCAGCAGTTTAGCAGGGAGTTATGGCTACACCTTC. Amino acid sequence: CASSLAGSYGYTF.

This clonotype was recorded at least ten times. The chain recombines TRBV12-3 or TRBV12-4 with TRBJ1-2; a possible D gene is TRBD1 (6 bases). V lost 6 bases and J lost 8, with 13 bases in between. The CDR3 consists of 12 residues. This chain's CDR3 is CASSRQEWGYTF. In nucleotides, the CDR3 is TGTGCCAGCAGCCGACAGGAATGGGGCTACACCTTC.

This clonotype has a count of ten or more. J is TRBJ2-7 and V is TRBV6-1; possibly TRBD1 for D (6 bases). This CDR3 is 12 amino acids long. V lost 2 bases, J lost 6 bases, and 8 bases lay in between. Per the germline V gene, CDR1 is MNHNS and CDR2 is SASEGT. This CDR3 is CASSERDTEQYF. DNA of the CDR3: TGTGCCAGCAGTGAAAGGGACACCGAGCAGTACTTC.

This clonotype has a single count. At one end the junction does not follow the germline gene, possibly because of a read error. V and J are TRBV28 and TRBJ2-3; 9 nucleotides align to TRBD2. The CDR3 consists of 14 residues. From germline, CDR1 is MDHEN and CDR2 SYDVKM. CDR3: CAGSSAGGTDTQYF. For the CDR3, the DNA is TGTGCCGGCAGTTCAGCGGGAGGTACAGATACGCAGTACTTT.

In this sample, this clonotype turned up many times. V usage is TRBV18 and J usage is TRBJ2-3, with unresolved D. This CDR3 region has 14 residues. V lost 0 bases and J lost 3, with 7 bases in between. CDR1 is KGHSH and CDR2 is LQKENI in the germline V gene. CDR3 nucleotide sequence: TGTGCCAGCTCACCACCAATGGGGACAGATACGCAGTATTTT. Translating gives CASSPPMGTDTQYF.

V and J are TRBV29-1 and TRBJ1-2; D ambiguous. In germline, CDR1 is SQVTM, CDR2 ANQGSEA. With 3 bases removed from V and 3 bases from J, the gap between germline ends came to 11 bases. The length of the CDR3 is 13 residues. The CDR3 here is CSVEDEKHYGYTF. The CDR3 DNA sequence: TGCAGCGTTGAGGACGAGAAGCACTATGGCTACACCTTC.